The rows below give T cell receptor beta chains drawn from one sample of a study of blood T cell repertoires in COVID-19. Data came from immunoSEQ multiplex PCR; TCRdb stores just in-frame clones and leaves some out. The data show roughly 240,000 clones, approximately 86% seen once. The source material was peripheral blood. All receptors derive from a woman aged 55-69 years who had recovered from COVID-19. Both conserved end residues are part of each CDR3. D genes are given only for firm matches. Not every row has a clone size; where given, it reads once, few, many or a size class.

j_call clone_size d_call v_call cdr3_nt cdr3_aa
TRBJ2-1 NA TRBD1 TRBV6-2/TRBV6-3 TGTGCCAGCAGTTACCCGGGGAGCTGGGACAGGTCTAGTGAGCAGTTCTTC CASSYPGSWDRSSEQFF
TRBJ1-4 few NA TRBV5-1 TGCGCCAGCAGCTTGGGCGCGGGTGCAACTAATGAAAAACTGTTTTTT CASSLGAGATNEKLFF
TRBJ2-2 NA NA TRBV3-1/TRBV3-2 TGTGCCAGCAGCCAAGATTGGAGCGGGGAGCTGTTTTTT CASSQDWSGELFF
TRBJ1-2 few TRBD1 TRBV19 TGTGCCAGTAGACCGAGGCAGGGGGTGGACTATGGCTACACCTTC CASRPRQGVDYGYTF
TRBJ1-1 NA TRBD1 TRBV10-3 TGTGCCATCAGTGAGAGCGACAGGGGGAACACTGAAGCTTTCTTT CAISESDRGNTEAFF
TRBJ2-3 NA TRBD1 TRBV29-1 TGCAGCGTAGCCCGGGACAGGGCCTACACAGATACGCAGTATTTT CSVARDRAYTDTQYF
TRBJ2-3 NA TRBD2 TRBV18 TGTGCCAGCTCATTCACTAGCGGGGGCACAGATACGCAGTATTTT CASSFTSGGTDTQYF
TRBJ2-6 NA NA TRBV4-1 TGCGCCAGCAGTATAGACACCGAGGGGGCCAACGTCCTGACTTTC CASSIDTEGANVLTF
TRBJ2-1 NA NA TRBV12-3/TRBV12-4 TGTGCCTCGGGGGGCAACTACAATGAGCAGTTCTTC CASGGNYNEQFF
TRBJ1-5 NA NA TRBV19 TGTGCCAGTAGTATTAGAGATTCCAATCAGCCCCAGCATTTT CASSIRDSNQPQHF
TRBJ2-5 NA NA TRBV24-1 TGTGCCACCAGTGAACACAGGGCAGAGACCCAGTACTTC CATSEHRAETQYF
TRBJ2-1 NA TRBD2 TRBV11-2 TGTGCCAGCAGCCGCGGGGGGAATGAGCAGTTCTTC CASSRGGNEQFF
TRBJ2-2 NA NA TRBV18 TGTGCCAGCTCACCGGGGGGGCTTCACCCAACCGGGGAGCTGTTTTTT CASSPGGLHPTGELFF
TRBJ1-1 once TRBD1 TRBV19 TGTGCCAGTAGTCCTCGGACAGGGGGCGTCGACACTGAAGCTTTCTTT CASSPRTGGVDTEAFF
TRBJ1-2 NA NA TRBV4-1 TGCGCCAGCAGCCAGACCCTGACAGCTAACTATGGCTACACCTTC CASSQTLTANYGYTF
TRBJ1-6 NA NA TRBV2 TGTGCCAGCGTTGTTTCCCGGGGGGAGAATTCACCCCTCCACTTT CASVVSRGENSPLHF
TRBJ2-2 NA TRBD1 TRBV7-7 TGTGCTAGCAGCCGCCGGACAGGGACCACCGGGGAGCTGTTTTTT CASSRRTGTTGELFF
TRBJ1-2 NA TRBD1 TRBV4-2 TGTGCCAGCAGCTTCCGGGACAGGGAGGATGGCTACACCTTC CASSFRDREDGYTF
TRBJ2-3 NA NA TRBV5-1 TGCGCCAGCAGCCCAGACACAGATACGCAGTATTTT CASSPDTDTQYF
TRBJ1-4 NA NA TRBV5-8 TGTGCCAGCAGTCCGGACAGTGGGTTTAATGAAAAACTGTTTTTT CASSPDSGFNEKLFF
TRBJ2-1 NA NA TRBV5-6 TGTGCCAGCAGGCGGGGGCTGAACTACAATGAGCAGTTCTTC CASRRGLNYNEQFF
TRBJ1-5 NA NA TRBV19 TGTGCCAGTAGTGAAGGAGGGACGGCGCCCCAGCATTTT CASSEGGTAPQHF
TRBJ1-5 NA NA TRBV19 TGTGCCAGTAGTATAGGGCGAACAGCCTATAGCAATCAGCCCCAGCATTTT CASSIGRTAYSNQPQHF
TRBJ1-5 NA NA TRBV11-2 TGTGCCAGCAGCCCTCAACAAAATCAGCCCCAGCATTTT CASSPQQNQPQHF
TRBJ2-7 NA NA TRBV19 TGTGCCAGTAGTGAAGGCGGGGCCGCCTACGAGCAGTACTTC CASSEGGAAYEQYF
TRBJ2-5 NA TRBD1 TRBV6-5 TGTGCCAGCTATATCAACTCGGACAGGGGGACCCAGTACTTC CASYINSDRGTQYF
TRBJ2-3 NA TRBD2 TRBV5-1 TGCGCCAGCAGCGGGACTAGCGGGAGCACAGATACGCAGTATTTT CASSGTSGSTDTQYF
TRBJ1-2 NA TRBD1 TRBV29-1 TGCAGCGCTGCCCCCGGGACAGGGGCCTATGGCTACACCTTC CSAAPGTGAYGYTF
TRBJ2-2 NA TRBD2 TRBV3-1/TRBV3-2 TGTGCCAGCAGCCAGGGACTAGCGGGGGGGCGGACCGGGGAGCTGTTTTTT CASSQGLAGGRTGELFF
TRBJ2-1 NA TRBD2 TRBV5-1 TGCGCCAGCAGCTTGACGACTAGCGGGGGGCCCGGGGAGCAGTTCTTC CASSLTTSGGPGEQFF
TRBJ1-5 NA NA TRBV28 TGTGCCAGCAGTTTAGCACCTCGGCAGCCCCAGCATTTT CASSLAPRQPQHF
TRBJ2-2 NA TRBD2 TRBV3-1/TRBV3-2 TGTGCCAGCTGGGCCGGGGGGAGCCACGGGGAGCTGTTTTTT CASWAGGSHGELFF
TRBJ2-3 NA NA TRBV3-1/TRBV3-2 TGTGCCAGCAGCCAAGATTTGAGGGTGGGAGGCTATACGCAGTATTTT CASSQDLRVGGYTQYF
TRBJ2-7 NA TRBD1 TRBV7-2 TGTGCCAGCAGCTCCCGCGGACAGGGGGCTCCCTACGAGCAGTACTTC CASSSRGQGAPYEQYF
TRBJ2-3 NA NA TRBV5-1 TGCGCCAGCAGAGGATCTAGTTCAGATACGCAGTATTTT CASRGSSSDTQYF
TRBJ2-7 NA NA TRBV5-1 TGCGCCAGCAGCTTGGTCCCGGGCTCCTACGAGCAGTACTTC CASSLVPGSYEQYF
TRBJ2-3 NA NA TRBV7-2 TGTGCCAGCAGCTTAAGGCCACTAGCAGCAGATACGCAGTATTTT CASSLRPLAADTQYF
TRBJ2-3 NA TRBD2 TRBV3-1/TRBV3-2 TGTGCCAGCAGCCAAGACCTCCTAGCGGGGGGCACAGATACGCAGTATTTT CASSQDLLAGGTDTQYF
TRBJ2-1 NA NA TRBV11-2 TGTGCCAGCAGCTTAATCCGAGTGCATGAGCAGTTCTTC CASSLIRVHEQFF
TRBJ2-5 NA TRBD2 TRBV3-1/TRBV3-2 TGTGCCAGCAGCCAAGACGCGAGCGGGGGGACCCAGTACTTC CASSQDASGGTQYF
TRBJ1-5 NA NA TRBV15 TGTGCCACCAGCTTCCAGGGGTTTCAGCCCCAGCATTTT CATSFQGFQPQHF
TRBJ1-5 NA NA TRBV6-5 TGTGCCAGCAGTTATGGGAGGGGCAATCAGCCCCAGCATTTT CASSYGRGNQPQHF
TRBJ2-7 NA NA TRBV5-1 TGCGCCAGCAGCTTGGGCCGGGAAACCTACGAGCAGTACTTC CASSLGRETYEQYF
TRBJ2-7 NA TRBD1 TRBV6-1 TGTGCCAGCAGTGAGGACAGGGCCCCATCCTACGAGCAGTACTTC CASSEDRAPSYEQYF
TRBJ1-2 few NA TRBV4-1 TGCGCCAGCAGCCAAGATCGGGGGGAGACCTATGGCTACACCTTC CASSQDRGETYGYTF
TRBJ1-1 NA NA TRBV6-5 TGTGCCAGTGGCCGGAACGGGGACACTGAAGCTTTCTTT CASGRNGDTEAFF
TRBJ1-2 once NA TRBV18 TGTGCCAGCTCACCAGTACGGCAGGAAGCAAGTGGCTACACCTTC CASSPVRQEASGYTF
TRBJ2-3 NA NA TRBV27 TGTGCCAGCAGTTTAGGCGGGGCCGGCACAGATACGCAGTATTTT CASSLGGAGTDTQYF
TRBJ1-5 once NA TRBV7-2 TGTGCCAGCAGTCATGTGGGCGATCAGCCCCAGCATTTT CASSHVGDQPQHF
TRBJ2-2 NA NA TRBV5-4 TGTGCCAGCAGCTGGCTGAACACCGGGGAGCTGTTTTTT CASSWLNTGELFF
TRBJ1-2 NA TRBD1 TRBV7-3 TGTGCCAGCAGCTTAGCCGGACAGGGTTATGGCTACACCTTC CASSLAGQGYGYTF
TRBJ2-3 NA TRBD2 TRBV18 TGTGCCAGCTCACCACAATCGTTAGCGGGGGGGCCGGGCACAGATACGCAGTATTTT CASSPQSLAGGPGTDTQYF
TRBJ2-3 NA NA TRBV15 TGTGCCACCCGGGCTCAGGGCGCAGATACGCAGTATTTT CATRAQGADTQYF
TRBJ1-2 NA NA TRBV7-2 TGTGCCAGCAGCCGTCAGTCCCAGAACTATGGCTACACCTTC CASSRQSQNYGYTF
TRBJ1-1 NA TRBD1 TRBV19 TGTGCCAGTAGCTACAGGGGGCGGACTGAAGCTTTCTTT CASSYRGRTEAFF
TRBJ1-1 few TRBD1 TRBV7-9 TGTGCCAGCAGCCCCGTGGACAGGGGGCGCATCCCTGAAGCTTTCTTT CASSPVDRGRIPEAFF
TRBJ2-1 NA NA TRBV25-1 TGTGCCAGCAGTAAAATACTGGATGAGCAGTTCTTC CASSKILDEQFF
TRBJ2-1 NA NA TRBV27 TGTGCCAGCAGTTTACGACTGGGAGACAATGAGCAGTTCTTC CASSLRLGDNEQFF
TRBJ2-7 NA TRBD1 TRBV4-3 TGCGCCAGCAGCCAAGTAGGGGGCCCAGCTTACGAGCAGTACTTC CASSQVGGPAYEQYF